This T cell receptor beta chain came from a study of T cell changes during pregnancy in multiple sclerosis. Data came from immunoSEQ multiplex PCR; TCRdb stores just in-frame clones and leaves some out. This sample carries 85,000 to 100,000 clones, about 92% of them seen once, and the ten largest clones take approximately 2.2%. The CDR3 covers 14 residues. J gave up 5 bases and V 5 bases, and 6 bases lay outside the gene matches. The germline V gene has CDR1 MNHEY and CDR2 SMNVEV (reference sequence). This receptor was obtained from a female donor with multiple sclerosis, enrolled in a pregnancy study. The source was peripheral blood, collected after pregnancy. This chain connects TRBV27 to TRBJ1-2; 9 bases are shared with TRBD1. For the CDR3, the DNA is TGTGCCAGCAGTCCGTCTGGGACAGGGTATGGCTACACCTTC. Translating it yields CASSPSGTGYGYTF.